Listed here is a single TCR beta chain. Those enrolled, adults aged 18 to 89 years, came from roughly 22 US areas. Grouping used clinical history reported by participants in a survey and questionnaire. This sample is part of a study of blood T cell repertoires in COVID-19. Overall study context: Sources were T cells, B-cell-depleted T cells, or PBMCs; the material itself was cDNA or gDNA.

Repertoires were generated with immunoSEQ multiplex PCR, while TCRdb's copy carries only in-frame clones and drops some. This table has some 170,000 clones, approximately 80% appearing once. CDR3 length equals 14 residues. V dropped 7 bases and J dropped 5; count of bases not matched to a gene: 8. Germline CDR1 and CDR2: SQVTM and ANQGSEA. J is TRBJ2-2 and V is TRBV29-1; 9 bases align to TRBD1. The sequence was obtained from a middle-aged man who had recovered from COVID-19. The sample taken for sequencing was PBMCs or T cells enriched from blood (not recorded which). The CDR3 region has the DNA TGCAGCGCACAGGGGGCGGTCTATACCGGGGAGCTGTTTTTT. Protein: CSAQGAVYTGELFF.